Shown below are 29 T cell receptor beta chains from a single sample sequenced in a study of blood T cells in healthy people across ages. The use of a sample-barcoded 5' primer and a J-beta primer mix characterized a second PCR of roughly 7 to 11 cycles. TCRdb ran MiXCR on the 5' RACE reads and lists one entry per CDR3 protein. The sample consists of more than 900,000 distinct CDR3 sequences, approximately 25% of them appearing once. These data were also filed under a second study, of T cells of mothers and their children.

The source material was blood. These receptors all stem from a girl aged 2-10 years in good health.

The chain links TRBV10-3 to TRBJ1-1; tentatively, D is TRBD1 (6 bases). Germline V lookup: CDR1 ENHRY, CDR2 SYGVKD. The CDR3 consists of 17 residues. With 10 bases removed from V and 1 base from J, the gap between germline ends came to 25 bases. The CDR3 region is CATKGGRKRKRNTEAFF. The CDR3 nucleotides read TGTGCCACCAAAGGGGGAAGGAAACGGAAAAGGAACACTGAAGCTTTCTTT.

As to this clonotype: One junction end does not reproduce the germline sequence, and a read error may be involved. The chain carries TRBV6-1 and TRBJ2-1; TRBD2 matches 11 bases. The germline V gene has CDR1 MNHNS and CDR2 SASEGT. The CDR3 covers 15 residues. CDR3 sequence: CVSSVAGGRSNEQFF. The CDR3 DNA sequence: TGTGTCAGCAGTGTAGCGGGAGGGCGGTCCAATGAGCAGTTCTTC.

The V gene is TRBV18, the J gene TRBJ2-4; possibly TRBD1 for D (6 bases). Trimming took off 8 bases at V and 2 bases at J, with 10 bases between the two ends. From germline, CDR1 is KGHSH and CDR2 LQKENI. This CDR3 is built from 13 residues. CDR3: CASRQESKNIQYF. CDR3 nucleotide sequence: TGTGCCAGCCGACAGGAGTCCAAAAACATTCAGTACTTC.

V usage is TRBV6-2 or TRBV6-3 and J usage is TRBJ2-3; possibly TRBD2 for D (6 bases). The CDR3 runs 10 residues. Trimming removed 10 bases from V and 8 bases from J, with 10 bases in between. Germline CDR1 MNHEY, CDR2 SVGEGT. The CDR3 region is CATGVSTQYF. The CDR3 DNA reads TGTGCCACGGGGGTCAGTACGCAGTATTTT.

The chain employs TRBV20-1 and TRBJ2-7, with D uncertain. Germline CDR1 is DFQATT and CDR2 is SNEGSKA (reference sequence). V was pared by 5 bases and J by 5 bases, with 16 bases between. This CDR3 has 13 residues. The CDR3 DNA is TGCAGTGCTTTGAAGGGCCCAGGAGACGAGCAGTACTTC. Translation gives CSALKGPGDEQYF.

The chain couples TRBV5-1 to TRBJ2-7; 10 bases agree with TRBD1. Germline-derived CDR1 and CDR2 are SGHRS and YFSETQ. The CDR3 runs 15 residues. After removal of 3 bases from V and 5 bases from J, the junction contained 8 bases not matched to a gene. CDR3 bases: TGCGCCAGCAGCTCGGCCGGGACAGGGGTAAACGAGCAGTACTTC. Its protein product is CASSSAGTGVNEQYF. The variable domain in full, completed from reference TRBV5-1 and TRBJ2-7, reads KAGVTQTPRYLIKTRGQQVTLSCSPISGHRSVSWYQQTPGQGLQFLFEYFSETQRNKGNFPGRFSGRQFSNSRSEMNVSTLELGDSALYLCASSSAGTGVNEQYFGPGTRLTVT.

This clonotype was seen just once. Just one base apart from a much larger clone, this may be a read error. The chain links TRBV9 to TRBJ2-5, with TRBD1 identical over 8 bases. The CDR3 sequence is 16 residues long. Trimming at V came to 3 bases and at J to 4 bases, leaving 11 bases not matched to a gene. Germline lookup yields CDR1 SGDLS and CDR2 YYNGEE. The CDR3 DNA follows: TGTGCCAGCAGCGGGCAGGGGGCCGGTTGTTTAGAGACCCAGTACTTC. It encodes CASSGQGAGCLETQYF.

This clonotype has only a few counts. The V and J genes are TRBV20-1 and TRBJ2-7; 8 bases agree with TRBD2. This CDR3 region has 14 residues. CDR1 is DFQATT, CDR2 SNEGSKA, per germline (reference sequence). Unmatched junction bases numbered 11, after V lost 6 bases and J lost 4 bases. The chain's CDR3 is CSARSPGGGYEQYF. CDR3 DNA: TGCAGTGCCAGAAGCCCGGGAGGGGGGTACGAGCAGTACTTC.

The rearrangement joins TRBV7-9 to TRBJ1-1; TRBD1 agrees at 7 bases. This CDR3 spans 16 amino acids. With V trimmed by 5 bases and J by 3 bases, 12 bases remained unmatched. From germline, CDR1 is SEHNR and CDR2 FQNEAQ (reference sequence). CDR3 protein: CASSETGNSGDTEAFF. In DNA, the CDR3 is TGTGCCAGCAGCGAGACAGGGAATAGTGGGGACACTGAAGCTTTCTTT.

This chain joins TRBV28 and TRBJ2-5; D gene unclear. Judging by the DNA end, TRBJ2-7 fits better; the J call may be wrong. Germline lookup yields CDR1 MDHEN and CDR2 SYDVKM. This CDR3 region has 12 residues. In DNA, the CDR3 is TGTGCCAGCAGTTGGGCCCACTACGAGCAGTACTTC. It encodes CASSWAHYEQYF.

This clonotype was counted a few times. This rearrangement joins TRBV12-3 or TRBV12-4 to TRBJ2-4; D is unresolved. The CDR3 contains 14 residues. V was trimmed by 4 bases and J by 0 bases, leaving 7 bases between them. CDR3 region: CASSYRQAKNIQYF. The CDR3 nucleotides read TGTGCCAGCAGTTACCGCCAAGCCAAAAACATTCAGTACTTC.

This clonotype turned up a few times. V usage is TRBV10-3 and J usage is TRBJ2-3; 7 nucleotides match TRBD1. The CDR3 has 14 residues. Germline CDR1 is ENHRY and CDR2 is SYGVKD. V dropped 8 bases and J dropped 4; count of bases not matched to a gene: 9. CDR3 in amino acids: CAIGKDRAPDTQYF. In nucleotides, the CDR3 is TGTGCCATCGGTAAAGACAGGGCCCCAGATACGCAGTATTTT.

The CDR3 loop is CASSASGTDAYEQYF. The CDR3 bases are TGTGCCAGCAGTGCATCCGGGACAGACGCCTACGAGCAGTACTTC. This chain uses TRBV28 with TRBJ2-7, with 7 bases fitting TRBD1. With V trimmed by 5 bases and J by 2 bases, 9 bases remained unmatched. Germline values: CDR1 MDHEN, CDR2 SYDVKM. CDR3 length: 15 amino acids.

This clonotype was picked up a small number of times. The chain recombines TRBV29-1 with TRBJ1-1; weak D call: TRBD1 (5 bases). With 5 bases removed from V and 2 bases from J, the gap between germline ends came to 21 bases. Germline CDR1 SQVTM, CDR2 ANQGSEA. The CDR3 length is 16 residues. CDR3 DNA: TGCAGCGTTTTCCCCGTATCAGGTGGGGGAAACACTGAAGCTTTCTTT. It codes for CSVFPVSGGGNTEAFF.

This clonotype showed up just a few times. The chain combines TRBV12-3 or TRBV12-4 with TRBJ2-4; 8 bases line up with TRBD2. The V gene end was trimmed by 6 bases and the J gene end by 8 bases; junction bases not matched to a gene: 12. The CDR3 has 15 amino acids. The CDR3 is CASRGRGGHWDIQYF. The CDR3 DNA follows: TGTGCCAGCAGGGGACGGGGGGGCCATTGGGACATTCAGTACTTC.

The sample holds a few counts of this clonotype. This chain uses TRBV11-2 with TRBJ2-2; D tentatively fits TRBD1 or TRBD2 (5 bases each). This CDR3 contains 15 residues. V was clipped by 6 bases and J by 4 bases, with 15 bases between them. Germline V CDR1 and CDR2: SGHAT, FQNNGV. The CDR3 DNA reads TGTGCCAGCAGAGAGGGACGCGAGACCACCGGGGAGCTGTTTTTT. Residues: CASREGRETTGELFF.

This chain uses TRBV27 with TRBJ2-3, with D hard to call. The V end was cut by 6 bases, the J end by 1 base, with 8 bases between. Germline V lookup: CDR1 MNHEY, CDR2 SMNVEV (reference sequence). There are 13 residues in the CDR3. The CDR3 region has the DNA TGTGCCAGCAGGACGATGGGCACAGATACGCAGTATTTT. This translates into CASRTMGTDTQYF.

In this sample, this clonotype turned up a few times. CDR3 DNA sequence: TGTGCCATTGGCCCCTTTATCTACAATGAGCAGTTCTTC. It encodes CAIGPFIYNEQFF. V usage is TRBV10-3 and J usage is TRBJ2-1; D remains ambiguous. The CDR3 consists of 13 residues. V lost 9 bases to trimming and J lost 3 bases, with 12 bases between them. The germline V gene encodes CDR1 ENHRY and CDR2 SYGVKD.

The CDR3 loop is CSVAFTGNIQYF. For the CDR3, the DNA is TGCAGCGTTGCGTTTACCGGGAACATTCAGTACTTC. The rearrangement links TRBV29-1 to TRBJ2-4, with unresolved D. Trimming took 4 bases from V and 7 from J, leaving 11 bases between them. The CDR3 is made up of 12 amino acids. Germline V gene data show CDR1 as SQVTM and CDR2 as ANQGSEA.

The rearrangement uses TRBV27 and TRBJ1-1, with D perhaps matching TRBD1 (5 bases). V lost 7 bases and J lost 6, with 15 bases in between. Germline V gene sequence: CDR1 MNHEY, CDR2 SMNVEV (reference sequence). The CDR3 is 13 amino acids. For the CDR3, the DNA is TGTGCCAGCACTCCCTCAGGGTTGGCTGAAGCTTTCTTT. It translates to CASTPSGLAEAFF.

The genes are TRBV6-1 and TRBJ2-1, with TRBD2 identical over 8 bases. The length of the CDR3 is 15 residues. CDR1 and CDR2 from the germline V gene are MNHNS and SASEGT. Unmatched junction bases numbered 6, after V lost 3 bases and J lost 5 bases. CDR3 coding DNA: TGTGCCAGCAGTGACCTTCCAGCGGGAGACAATGAGCAGTTCTTC. It specifies CASSDLPAGDNEQFF.

This clonotype showed up just a few times. This chain uses TRBV29-1 with TRBJ1-6; D remains unclear. The V end lost 2 bases, the J end lost 15 bases, and 11 bases lay between the germline ends. CDR3 length: 11 residues. The V gene's germline CDR1 is SQVTM and CDR2 ANQGSEA. The CDR3 loop reads CSVEHASGLHF. The CDR3 region has the DNA TGCAGCGTTGAACACGCGTCAGGCCTCCACTTT.

This clonotype was observed a few times. The V gene is TRBV20-1, the J gene TRBJ2-3, with 7 bases matching TRBD2. V was clipped by 7 bases and J by 3 bases; unmatched bases: 7. This CDR3 is 13 amino acids long. Germline CDR1 is DFQATT and CDR2 is SNEGSKA (reference sequence). The CDR3 is CSGKLASTDTQYF. The CDR3 DNA is TGCAGTGGGAAACTAGCGAGTACAGATACGCAGTATTTT.

The chain has TRBV12-3 or TRBV12-4 and TRBJ2-3; 15 nucleotides line up with TRBD2. V was pared by 6 bases and J by 3 bases, with 7 bases of the junction left unmatched. The CDR3 runs 17 residues. CDR3 in amino acids: CASSLTGLAGGTDTQYF. In DNA, the CDR3 is TGTGCCAGCAGCCTCACCGGACTAGCGGGAGGGACAGATACGCAGTATTTT.

This chain links TRBV11-2 with TRBJ2-3, with D hard to call. CDR1 is SGHAT and CDR2 is FQNNGV in the germline V gene. This CDR3 comprises 14 residues. V was clipped by 0 bases and J by 4 bases, with 8 bases between them. The CDR3 nucleotides read TGTGCCAGCAGCTTAGAATGGGTAGCAGATACGCAGTATTTT. This sequence encodes CASSLEWVADTQYF.

The chain combines TRBV20-1 with TRBJ2-7; 7 bases agree with TRBD1. This CDR3 comprises 14 residues. Germline CDR1 and CDR2: DFQATT and SNEGSKA (reference sequence). After removal of 3 bases from V and 3 bases from J, the junction contained 8 bases not matched to a gene. The CDR3 nucleotides read TGCAGTGCTAGGGCATGGGACAGTCTCTACGAGCAGTACTTC. Encoded protein: CSARAWDSLYEQYF.

There are a few counts of this clonotype. J is TRBJ1-4 and V is TRBV7-9; 7 bases align to TRBD1. Germline CDR1 and CDR2: SEHNR and FQNEAQ (reference sequence). The CDR3 has 15 amino acids. After removal of 5 bases from V and 2 bases from J, the junction contained 5 bases not matched to a gene. CDR3: CASSLIQGTNEKLFF. In DNA, the CDR3 is TGTGCCAGCAGCCTAATACAGGGGACTAATGAAAAACTGTTTTTT. Using reference TRBV7-9 and TRBJ1-4 for the parts outside the CDR3, the full variable domain is DTGVSQNPRHKITKRGQNVTFRCDPISEHNRLYWYRQTLGQGPEFLTYFQNEAQLEKSRLLSDRFSAERPKGSFSTLEIQRTEQGDSAMYLCASSLIQGTNEKLFFGSGTQLSVL.

The chain couples TRBV29-1 to TRBJ2-5; a weak D match, TRBD1 (5 bases). The length of the CDR3 is 11 residues. Germline CDR1 is SQVTM and CDR2 is ANQGSEA. V was trimmed by 5 bases and J by 11 bases, leaving 15 bases between them. The CDR3 loop reads CSVPSGQEQYF. The DNA of the CDR3 is TGCAGCGTTCCCTCAGGGCAAGAGCAGTACTTC.

This clonotype was counted a few times. This CDR3 is CASSQAPRHNEQFF. The CDR3 DNA is TGCGCCAGCAGCCAAGCCCCCCGTCACAATGAGCAGTTCTTC. The gene calls are TRBV4-3 and TRBJ2-1; D gene uncertain. Per the germline V gene, CDR1 is LGHNA and CDR2 is YSLEER. The V and J ends lost 1 base and 5 bases respectively, with 9 bases between them. There are 14 residues in the CDR3.